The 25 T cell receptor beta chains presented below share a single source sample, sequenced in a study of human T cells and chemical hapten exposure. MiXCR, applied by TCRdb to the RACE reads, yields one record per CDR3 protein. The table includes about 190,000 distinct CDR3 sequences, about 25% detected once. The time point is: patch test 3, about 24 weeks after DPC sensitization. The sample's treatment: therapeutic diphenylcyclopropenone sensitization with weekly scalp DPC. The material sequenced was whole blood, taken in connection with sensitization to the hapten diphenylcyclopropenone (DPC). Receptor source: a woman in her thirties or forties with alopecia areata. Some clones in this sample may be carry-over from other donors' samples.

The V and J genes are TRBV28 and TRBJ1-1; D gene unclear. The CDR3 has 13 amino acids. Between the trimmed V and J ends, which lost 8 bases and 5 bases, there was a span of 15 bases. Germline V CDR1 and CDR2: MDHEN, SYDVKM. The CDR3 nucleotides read TGTGCCAGCCGACGAGGAAGGATAACTGAAGCTTTCTTT. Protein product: CASRRGRITEAFF.

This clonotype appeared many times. CDR3 coding DNA: TGTGCCAGCGGCAGGGGCGGCGAGCAGTACTTC. Protein sequence: CASGRGGEQYF. This chain connects TRBV6-2 or TRBV6-3 to TRBJ2-7; a possible D gene is TRBD1 (6 bases). With 8 bases removed from V and 6 bases from J, the gap between germline ends came to 11 bases. Germline assignment: CDR1 MNHEY and CDR2 SVGEGT. CDR3 length equals 11 residues.

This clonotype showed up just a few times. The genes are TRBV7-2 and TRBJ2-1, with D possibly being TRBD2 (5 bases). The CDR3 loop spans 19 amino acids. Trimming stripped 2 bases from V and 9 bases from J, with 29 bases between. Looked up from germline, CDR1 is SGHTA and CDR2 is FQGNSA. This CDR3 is CASSLFHWSVAPRGGEQFF. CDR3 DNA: TGTGCCAGCAGCTTATTCCATTGGTCCGTAGCTCCGAGAGGAGGTGAGCAGTTCTTC. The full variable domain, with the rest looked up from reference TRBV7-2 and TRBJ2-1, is GAGVSQSPSNKVTEKGKDVELRCDPISGHTALYWYRQSLGQGLEFLIYFQGNSAPDKSGLPSDRFSAERTGGSVSTLTIQRTQQEDSAVYLCASSLFHWSVAPRGGEQFFGPGTRLTVL.

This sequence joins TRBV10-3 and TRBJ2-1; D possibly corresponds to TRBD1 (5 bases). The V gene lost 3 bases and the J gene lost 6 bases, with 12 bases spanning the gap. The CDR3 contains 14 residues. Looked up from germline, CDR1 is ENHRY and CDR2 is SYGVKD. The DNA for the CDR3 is TGTGCCATCAGTGAAATAGGGGTCACCAATGAGCAGTTCTTC. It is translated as CAISEIGVTNEQFF.

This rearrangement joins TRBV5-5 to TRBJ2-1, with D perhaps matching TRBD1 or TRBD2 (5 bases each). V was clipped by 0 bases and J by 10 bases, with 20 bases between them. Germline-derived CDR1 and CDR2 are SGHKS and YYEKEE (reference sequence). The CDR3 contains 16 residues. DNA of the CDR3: TGTGCCAGCAGCTTGGGTGCAGGGACCTATGGGGGAGAGCAGTTCTTC. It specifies CASSLGAGTYGGEQFF.

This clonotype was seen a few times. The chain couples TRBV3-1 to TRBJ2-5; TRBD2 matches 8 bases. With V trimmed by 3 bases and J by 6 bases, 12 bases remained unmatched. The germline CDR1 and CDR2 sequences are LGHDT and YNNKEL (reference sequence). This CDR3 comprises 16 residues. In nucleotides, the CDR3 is TGTGCCAGCAGCCAGGCCTCGACGGGAGGGCCTAAGACCCAGTACTTC. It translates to CASSQASTGGPKTQYF.

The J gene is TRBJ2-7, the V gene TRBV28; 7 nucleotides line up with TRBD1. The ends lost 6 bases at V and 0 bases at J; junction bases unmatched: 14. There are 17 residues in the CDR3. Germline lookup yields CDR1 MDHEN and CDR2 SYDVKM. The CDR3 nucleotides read TGTGCCAGCAGATCCGGCGCGTGGGACAGTTCCTCCTACGAGCAGTACTTC. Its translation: CASRSGAWDSSSYEQYF.

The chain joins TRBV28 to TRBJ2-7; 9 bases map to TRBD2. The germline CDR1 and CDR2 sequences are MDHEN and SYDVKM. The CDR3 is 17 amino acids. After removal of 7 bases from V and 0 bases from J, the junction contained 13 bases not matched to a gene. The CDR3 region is CASTQGFGLAPSYEQYF. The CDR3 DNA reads TGTGCCAGCACGCAGGGTTTTGGACTAGCGCCCTCCTACGAGCAGTACTTC.

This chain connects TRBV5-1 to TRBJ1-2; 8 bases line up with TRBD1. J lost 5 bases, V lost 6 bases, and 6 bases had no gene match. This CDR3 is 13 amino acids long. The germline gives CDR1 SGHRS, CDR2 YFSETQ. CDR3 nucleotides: TGCGCCAGCACGGACAGGGACTGGTATGGCTACACCTTC. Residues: CASTDRDWYGYTF.

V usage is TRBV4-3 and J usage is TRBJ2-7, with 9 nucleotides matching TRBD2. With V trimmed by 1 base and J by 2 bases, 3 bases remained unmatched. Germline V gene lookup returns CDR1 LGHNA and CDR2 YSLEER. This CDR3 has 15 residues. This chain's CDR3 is CASSQATSGTYEQYF. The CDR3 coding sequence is TGCGCCAGCAGCCAAGCGACTAGCGGTACCTACGAGCAGTACTTC.

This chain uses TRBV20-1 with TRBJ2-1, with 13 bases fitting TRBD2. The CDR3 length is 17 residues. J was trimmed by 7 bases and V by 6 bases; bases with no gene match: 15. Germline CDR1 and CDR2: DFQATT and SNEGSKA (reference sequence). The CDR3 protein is CSAPTGQRLAGGNEQFF. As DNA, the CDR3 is TGCAGTGCGCCGACAGGGCAAAGACTAGCGGGAGGAAATGAGCAGTTCTTC.

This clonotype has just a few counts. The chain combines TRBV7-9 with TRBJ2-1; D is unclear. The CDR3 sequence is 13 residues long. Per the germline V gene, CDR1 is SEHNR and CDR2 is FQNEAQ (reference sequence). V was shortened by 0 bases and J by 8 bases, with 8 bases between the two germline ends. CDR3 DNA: TGTGCCAGCAGCTTAGCGGGAAACTATGAGCAGTTCTTC. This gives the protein CASSLAGNYEQFF.

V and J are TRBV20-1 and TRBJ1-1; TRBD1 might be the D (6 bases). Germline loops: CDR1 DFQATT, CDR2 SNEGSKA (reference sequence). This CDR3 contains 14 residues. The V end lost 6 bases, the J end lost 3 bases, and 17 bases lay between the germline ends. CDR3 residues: CSAGGQGIYTEAFF. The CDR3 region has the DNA TGCAGTGCCGGAGGGCAGGGGATTTACACTGAAGCTTTCTTT.

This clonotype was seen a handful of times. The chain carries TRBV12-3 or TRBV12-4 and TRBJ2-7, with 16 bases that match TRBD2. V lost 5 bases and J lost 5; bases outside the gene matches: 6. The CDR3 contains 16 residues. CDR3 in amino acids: CASSPGLAGGSHEQYF. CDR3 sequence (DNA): TGTGCCAGCAGTCCGGGACTAGCGGGAGGGTCCCACGAGCAGTACTTC.

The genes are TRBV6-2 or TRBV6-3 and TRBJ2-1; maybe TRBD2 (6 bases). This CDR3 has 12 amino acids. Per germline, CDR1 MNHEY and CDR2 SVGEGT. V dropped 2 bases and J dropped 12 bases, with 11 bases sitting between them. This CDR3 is CASSYELAWQFF. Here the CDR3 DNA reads TGTGCCAGCAGTTACGAACTAGCCTGGCAGTTCTTC.

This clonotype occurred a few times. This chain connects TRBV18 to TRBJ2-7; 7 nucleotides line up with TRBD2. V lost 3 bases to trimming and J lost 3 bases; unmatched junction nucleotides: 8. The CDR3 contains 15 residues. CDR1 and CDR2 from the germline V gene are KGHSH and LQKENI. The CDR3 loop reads CASSPVSGGGYEQYF. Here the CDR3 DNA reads TGTGCCAGCTCACCTGTATCGGGGGGAGGCTACGAGCAGTACTTC. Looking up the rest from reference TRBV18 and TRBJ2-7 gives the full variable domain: NAGVMQNPRHLVRRRGQEARLRCSPMKGHSHVYWYRQLPEEGLKFMVYLQKENIIDESGMPKERFSAEFPKEGPSILRIQQVVRGDSAAYFCASSPVSGGGYEQYFGPGTRLTVT.

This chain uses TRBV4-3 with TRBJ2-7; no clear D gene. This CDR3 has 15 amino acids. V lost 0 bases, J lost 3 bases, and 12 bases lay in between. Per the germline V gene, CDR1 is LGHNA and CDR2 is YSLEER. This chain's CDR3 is CASSQDAASIYEQYF. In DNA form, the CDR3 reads TGCGCCAGCAGCCAAGATGCTGCCAGCATCTACGAGCAGTACTTC.

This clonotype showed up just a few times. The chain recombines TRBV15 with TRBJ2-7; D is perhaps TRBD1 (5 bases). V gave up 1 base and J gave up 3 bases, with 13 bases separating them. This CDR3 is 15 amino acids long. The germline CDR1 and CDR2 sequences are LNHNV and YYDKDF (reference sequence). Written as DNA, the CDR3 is TGTGCCACCAGCAGAGGGCAGGGCCCCGACTACGAGCAGTACTTC. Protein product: CATSRGQGPDYEQYF. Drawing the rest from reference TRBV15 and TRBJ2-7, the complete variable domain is DAMVIQNPRYQVTQFGKPVTLSCSQTLNHNVMYWYQQKSSQAPKLLFHYYDKDFNNEADTPDNFQSRRPNTSFCFLDIRSPGLGDTAMYLCATSRGQGPDYEQYFGPGTRLTVT.

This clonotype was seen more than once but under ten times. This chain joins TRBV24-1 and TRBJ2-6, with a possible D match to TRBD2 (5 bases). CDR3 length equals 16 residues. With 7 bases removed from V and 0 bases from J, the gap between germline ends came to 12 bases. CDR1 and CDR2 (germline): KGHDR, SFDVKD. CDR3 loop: CATSAGGRSGANVLTF. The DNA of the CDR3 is TGTGCCACCAGCGCAGGAGGTCGCTCTGGGGCCAACGTCCTGACTTTC.

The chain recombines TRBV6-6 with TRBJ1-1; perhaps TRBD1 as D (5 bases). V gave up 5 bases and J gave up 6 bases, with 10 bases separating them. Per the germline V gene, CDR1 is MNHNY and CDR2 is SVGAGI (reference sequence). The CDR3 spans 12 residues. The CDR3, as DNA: TGTGCCAGCAGTCCGTTGGGGGCTGAAGCTTTCTTT. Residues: CASSPLGAEAFF.

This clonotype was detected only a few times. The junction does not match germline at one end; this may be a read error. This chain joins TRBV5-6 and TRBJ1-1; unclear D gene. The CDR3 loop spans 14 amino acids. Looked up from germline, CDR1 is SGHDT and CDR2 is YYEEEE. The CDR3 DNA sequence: TGTGCCAGCAGTTTGGACGGAAGTAACACTGAAGCTTTCTTT. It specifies CASSLDGSNTEAFF.

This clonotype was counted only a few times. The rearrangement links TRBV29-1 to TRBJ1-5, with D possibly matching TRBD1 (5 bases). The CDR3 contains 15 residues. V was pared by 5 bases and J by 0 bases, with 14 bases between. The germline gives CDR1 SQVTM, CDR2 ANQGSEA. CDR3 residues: CSVSSGTYSNQPQHF. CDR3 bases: TGCAGCGTTAGTTCAGGGACTTATAGCAATCAGCCCCAGCATTTT.

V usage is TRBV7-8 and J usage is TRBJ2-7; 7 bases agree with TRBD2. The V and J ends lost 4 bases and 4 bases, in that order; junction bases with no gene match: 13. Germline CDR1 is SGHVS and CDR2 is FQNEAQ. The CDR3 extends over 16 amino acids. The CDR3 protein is CASSSYAVRESYEQYF. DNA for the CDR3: TGTGCCAGCAGCTCGTATGCGGTGCGGGAGTCTTACGAGCAGTACTTC.

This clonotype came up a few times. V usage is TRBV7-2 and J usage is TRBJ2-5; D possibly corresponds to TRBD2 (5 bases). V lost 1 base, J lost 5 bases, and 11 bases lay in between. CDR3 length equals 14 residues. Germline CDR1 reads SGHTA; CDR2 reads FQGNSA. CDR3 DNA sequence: TGTGCCAGCAGCTTAGGGCTAGCTGGTGAGACCCAGTACTTC. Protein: CASSLGLAGETQYF.

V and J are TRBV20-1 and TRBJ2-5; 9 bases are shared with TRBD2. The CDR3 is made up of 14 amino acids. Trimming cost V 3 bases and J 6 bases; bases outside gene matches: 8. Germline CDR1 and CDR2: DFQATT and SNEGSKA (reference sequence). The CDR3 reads CSASILAGRQTQYF. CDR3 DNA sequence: TGCAGTGCTAGCATCCTAGCGGGGCGGCAGACCCAGTACTTC.